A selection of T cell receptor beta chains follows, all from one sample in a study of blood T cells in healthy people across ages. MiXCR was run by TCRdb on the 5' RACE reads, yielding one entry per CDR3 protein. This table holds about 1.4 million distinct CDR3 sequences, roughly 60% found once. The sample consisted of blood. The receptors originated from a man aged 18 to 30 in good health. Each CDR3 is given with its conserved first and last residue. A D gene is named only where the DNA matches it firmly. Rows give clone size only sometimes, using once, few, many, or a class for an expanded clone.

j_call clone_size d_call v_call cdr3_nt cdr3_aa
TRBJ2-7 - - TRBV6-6 TGTGCCAGCAGGGAGACAGGTCTCGAGCAGTACTTC CASRETGLEQYF
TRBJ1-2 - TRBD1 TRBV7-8 TGTGCCAGCAGCTTCTCATTGGACAGGGGGATTTCTAACTATGGCTACACCTTC CASSFSLDRGISNYGYTF
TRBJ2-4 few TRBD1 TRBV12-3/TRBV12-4 TGTGCCAGCCTCAGGGGGAGAGGGAAAAACATTCAGTACTTC CASLRGRGKNIQYF
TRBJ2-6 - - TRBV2 TGTGCCAGCATGGCAGGGAACGCTGGGGCCAACGTCCTGACTTTC CASMAGNAGANVLTF
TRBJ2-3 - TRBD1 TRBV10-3 TGTGCCATCACCGCGGGACAGGAAAGCACAGATACGCAGTATTTT CAITAGQESTDTQYF
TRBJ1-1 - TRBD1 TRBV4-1 TGCGCCAGCAGCCGAGGACAGGAGAACACTGAAGCTTTCTTT CASSRGQENTEAFF
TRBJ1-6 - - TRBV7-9 TGTGCCAGCAGCTTCGGAGGAACTTCCGATTCACCCCTCCACTTT CASSFGGTSDSPLHF
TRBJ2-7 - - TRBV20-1 TGCAGTGCTAGTCTGACGAGCTCCTACGAGCAGTACTTC CSASLTSSYEQYF
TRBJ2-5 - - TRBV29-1 TGCAGCGTTGTAAGGTTGATGCAGGAGACCCAGTACTTC CSVVRLMQETQYF
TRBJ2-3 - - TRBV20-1 TGCAGTGCTAGATTCAGCTTGGATACGCAGTATTTT CSARFSLDTQYF
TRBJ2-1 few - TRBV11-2 TGTGCCAGCAGCTTAGGACCGGAGGACAATGAGCAGTTCTTC CASSLGPEDNEQFF
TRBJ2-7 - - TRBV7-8 TGTGCCAGCAGCTTAGAAATAAGTAGACCCGACTACGAGCAGTACTTC CASSLEISRPDYEQYF
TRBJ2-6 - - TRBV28 TGTGCCAGCAGTTTAATGACGTCTGGGGCCAACGTCCTGACTTTC CASSLMTSGANVLTF
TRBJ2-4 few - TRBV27 TGTGCCAGCAGTGGGGGAAGACAGGGAGGGTATGAGTACTTC CASSGGRQGGYEYF
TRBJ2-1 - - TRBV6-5 TGTGCCAGCAGTTACTCGGAGCTCAGATACAATGAGCAGTTCTTC CASSYSELRYNEQFF
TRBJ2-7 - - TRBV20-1 TGCAGTGCTACCGATGATCCCTACGAGCAGTACTTC CSATDDPYEQYF
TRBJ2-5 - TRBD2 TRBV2 TGTGCCAGCAAGGTGACTAGCGGGTACCAAGAGACCCAGTACTTC CASKVTSGYQETQYF
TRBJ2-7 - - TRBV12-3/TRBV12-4 TGTGCCAGCAGTTTAGCGCCAGGGGTTGAGGAGGGCCGGCATCCCTACGAGCAGTACTTC CASSLAPGVEEGRHPYEQYF
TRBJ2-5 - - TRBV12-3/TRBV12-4 TGTGCCAGCAAGACCTCCCGGTTGAGGCAGGAGACCCAGTACTTC CASKTSRLRQETQYF
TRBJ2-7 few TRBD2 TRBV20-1 TGCAGTGCTAGAGAACGAGCGGGACGATGGATCGAGCAGTACTTC CSARERAGRWIEQYF
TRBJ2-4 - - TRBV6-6 TGTGCCAGCAGCCAGGGAGCGGCCAAAAACATTCAGTACTTC CASSQGAAKNIQYF
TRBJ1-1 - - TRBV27 TGTGCCAGCAGTCCTCGACAGCGAAGGACTGAAGCTTTCTTT CASSPRQRRTEAFF
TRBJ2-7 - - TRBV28 TGTGCCAGCAGTTCCCCGGCATCCTACGAGCAGTACTTC CASSSPASYEQYF
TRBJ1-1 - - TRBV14 TGTGCCAGCAGCCAAGATTTAGTAAGCACTGAAGCTTTCTTT CASSQDLVSTEAFF
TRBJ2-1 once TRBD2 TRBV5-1 TGCGCCAGCAGCTTACGGACTAGCGACGGTGAGCAGTTCTTC CASSLRTSDGEQFF
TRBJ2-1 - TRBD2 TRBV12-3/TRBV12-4 TGTGCCAGCAGGAAACCTAGCGGGAATGAGCAGTTCTTC CASRKPSGNEQFF
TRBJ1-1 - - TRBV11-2 TGTGCCAGCAGCTTATCCATACGACGGGGCATCACTGAAGCTTTCTTT CASSLSIRRGITEAFF
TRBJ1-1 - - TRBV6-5 TGTGCCAGCAGTCACTGGACTGAAGCTTTCTTT CASSHWTEAFF
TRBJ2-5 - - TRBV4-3 TGCGCCAGCAGCCAAGAACTAGGCGGCGGGGAGATCCAGTACTTC CASSQELGGGEIQYF
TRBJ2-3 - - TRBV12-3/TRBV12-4 TGTGCCAGCAGCCGATCTAGAGATCAGCCCCAGTATTTT CASSRSRDQPQYF
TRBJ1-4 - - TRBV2 TGTGCCAGCAGTGAAGCGGTGACAGCTCTTAATGAAAAACTGTTTTTT CASSEAVTALNEKLFF
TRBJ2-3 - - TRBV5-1 TGCGCCAGCAGCGCTGGGACTGACTACGTTGGCACAGATACGCAGTATTTT CASSAGTDYVGTDTQYF
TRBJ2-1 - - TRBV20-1 TGCAGTGCTACACCCTTTCCGAAATACCCTTCTAATGAGCAGTTCTTC CSATPFPKYPSNEQFF
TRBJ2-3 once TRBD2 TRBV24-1 TGTGCCACCACGGGGACTAGCGGTAACACAGATACGCAGTATTTT CATTGTSGNTDTQYF
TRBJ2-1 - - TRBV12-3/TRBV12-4 TGTGCCAGCAGTCCCCGCGGTCGTGAGCAGTTCTTC CASSPRGREQFF
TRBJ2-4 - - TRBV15 TGTGCCACCAGCAGAGAAGGTCAGGGGAAAAACATTCAGTACTTC CATSREGQGKNIQYF
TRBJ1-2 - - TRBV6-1 TGTGCCAGCACTCGGGCAGGGGAAGGTGTCTATGGCTACACCTTC CASTRAGEGVYGYTF
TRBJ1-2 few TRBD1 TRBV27 TGTGCCAGCAGTTTAGACAGGGTGCTCTATGGCTACACCTTC CASSLDRVLYGYTF
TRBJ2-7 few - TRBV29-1 TGCAGTGTTGAGGGGGGGACCTACGAGCAGTACTTC CSVEGGTYEQYF
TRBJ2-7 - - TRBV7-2 TGTGCCAGCAGCTTAAATGGTCTGGGCTACGAGCAGTACTTC CASSLNGLGYEQYF
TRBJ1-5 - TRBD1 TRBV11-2 TGTGCCAGCAGCCTAGGGGACAGAAGATATAGCAATCAGCCCCAGCATTTT CASSLGDRRYSNQPQHF
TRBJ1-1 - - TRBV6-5 TGTGCCAGCAGTTACTCCCAGAACAGGGCTGAAGCTTTCTTT CASSYSQNRAEAFF
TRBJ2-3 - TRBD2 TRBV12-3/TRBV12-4 TGTGCCAGCAGCCTGGGACTAGCGGGGGGGAGAAATACGCAGTATTTT CASSLGLAGGRNTQYF
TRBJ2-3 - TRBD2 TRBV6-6 TGTGCCAGCAGTTACACTAGCGCGAGCACAGATACGCAGTATTTT CASSYTSASTDTQYF
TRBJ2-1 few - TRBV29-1 TGCAGCGTTTCTAGCAGGGTAAATTACAATGAGCAGTTCTTC CSVSSRVNYNEQFF
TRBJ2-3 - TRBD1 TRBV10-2 TGCGCCAGCAGTGACGGCAGGGGGAGAAGTAAGGATACGCAGTATTTT CASSDGRGRSKDTQYF
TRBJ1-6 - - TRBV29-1 TGCAGCGTTGGGGTAAGGGGGGATTCACCCCTCCACTTT CSVGVRGDSPLHF
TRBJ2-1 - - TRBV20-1 TGCAGTCTGACTCCCGGCCATTCTGAGCAGTTCTTC CSLTPGHSEQFF
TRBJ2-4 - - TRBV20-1 TGCAGTGCTGGCGGAGGTGTAGCCAAAAACATTCAGTACTTC CSAGGGVAKNIQYF
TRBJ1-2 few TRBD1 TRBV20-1 TGCAGTGCTAGCGGGACAGACTATGGCTACACCTTC CSASGTDYGYTF